The 21 T cell receptor beta chains presented below share a single source sample, sequenced in a study of a mutant IDH1 vaccine in newly diagnosed glioma. This table comes from immunoSEQ multiplex PCR, and its TCRdb copy is limited to in-frame clones, with some not included. This table holds approximately 57,000 clones, approximately 80% found once. Which antigens these TCRs recognize remains unknown. Specified time point: week 5, during vaccination. Every single dose of the vaccine, 300 ug of mutant IDH1 20-mer peptide, came with topical imiquimod. This specimen was PBMCs, taken from a glioma patient whose treatment included an IDH1 peptide vaccine. These receptors all come from a woman between 18 and 29 years old with glioma. Some clones in this sample may be carry-over from other donors' samples.

The chain combines TRBV10-3 with TRBJ2-1, with D uncertain. Germline loops: CDR1 ENHRY, CDR2 SYGVKD. V was cut by 2 bases and J by 5 bases, with 4 bases left in between. CDR3 length: 12 amino acids. DNA of the CDR3: TGTGCCATCAGTGAGGTCCACAATGAGCAGTTCTTC. As protein: CAISEVHNEQFF.

This chain links TRBV2 with TRBJ2-5, with 7 bases aligning to TRBD2. The V gene's germline CDR1 is SNHLY and CDR2 FYNNEI. Trimming removed 7 bases from V and 4 bases from J; junction bases left unmatched: 21. The CDR3 runs 18 residues. CDR3 sequence reads: CASTDSRGDYSSGETQYF. CDR3 nucleotides: TGTGCCAGCACCGACTCCCGCGGGGACTACTCCTCCGGAGAGACCCAGTACTTC.

With respect to this clone: Germline and junction disagree at one end, which may indicate a read error. The chain carries TRBV7-7 and TRBJ2-5, with 13 bases that match TRBD2. Germline CDR1 is SSHAT and CDR2 is FNYEAQ (reference sequence). The CDR3 covers 15 residues. The CDR3 here is CASSQLAGGPQTQYF. The CDR3 nucleotides read TGTGCTAGCAGCCAACTAGCGGGAGGGCCACAGACCCAGTACTTC.

The gene calls are TRBV7-2 and TRBJ2-5, with D unresolved. This CDR3 comprises 13 residues. CDR1 SGHTA and CDR2 FQGNSA come from the germline V gene. V lost 5 bases and J lost 1, with 8 bases in between. The CDR3 DNA reads as TGTGCCAGCAGCGAAGGGTTCCAAGAGACCCAGTACTTC. It is translated as CASSEGFQETQYF.

There are a few counts of this clone. This chain connects TRBV10-3 to TRBJ2-2; no definite D call. The length of the CDR3 is 14 residues. Germline loops: CDR1 ENHRY, CDR2 SYGVKD. The V and J ends lost 4 bases and 4 bases respectively, with 10 bases between them. CDR3 bases: TGTGCCATCAGTGTGTCGGGTTCCACCGGGGAGCTGTTTTTT. This translates into CAISVSGSTGELFF.

The chain couples TRBV25-1 to TRBJ2-1, with 9 bases aligning to TRBD1. Germline trimming cut 1 base from V and 8 bases from J; bases unmatched to any gene: 6. This CDR3 contains 15 residues. Germline-derived CDR1 and CDR2 are MGHDK and SYGVNS. The CDR3 protein is CASSELGTGRDEQFF. Written as DNA, the CDR3 is TGTGCCAGCAGTGAATTAGGGACAGGGAGGGATGAGCAGTTCTTC.

V is TRBV7-9 and J is TRBJ2-7; TRBD1 matches at 7 bases. Germline loops: CDR1 SEHNR, CDR2 FQNEAQ (reference sequence). J gave up 2 bases and V 5 bases, and 9 bases lay outside the gene matches. This CDR3 has 15 residues. The CDR3 DNA follows: TGTGCCAGCAGCCCGGGACAGACAGTTACCTACGAGCAGTACTTC. It is translated as CASSPGQTVTYEQYF.

The chain combines TRBV7-8 with TRBJ2-1; D remains unclear. This CDR3 region has 12 residues. V was pared by 5 bases and J by 9 bases, with 11 bases between. The germline V gene encodes CDR1 SGHVS and CDR2 FQNEAQ. CDR3 sequence reads: CASSHNHGEQFF. The CDR3 DNA follows: TGTGCCAGCAGCCACAATCACGGTGAGCAGTTCTTC.

This clone was recorded only once. The V gene is TRBV9, the J gene TRBJ2-1; D gene ambiguous. This CDR3 comprises 14 residues. The V end was cut by 0 bases, the J end by 10 bases, with 14 bases between. Germline V lookup: CDR1 SGDLS, CDR2 YYNGEE. CDR3 bases: TGTGCCAGCAGCGTAGGCCCCTGGGCAGAGGAGCAGTTCTTC. Translated: CASSVGPWAEEQFF.

The rearrangement links TRBV7-6 to TRBJ2-2; D is possibly TRBD1 (6 bases). V lost 0 bases to trimming and J lost 5 bases, with 7 bases between them. This CDR3 has 14 residues. Germline V gives CDR1 SGHVS, CDR2 FNYEAQ. CDR3 in amino acids: CASSLAQGTGELFF. The CDR3 DNA sequence: TGTGCCAGCAGCTTAGCCCAGGGGACCGGGGAGCTGTTTTTT. The full variable domain, its missing parts supplied by reference TRBV7-6 and TRBJ2-2, is GAGVSQSPRYKVTKRGQDVALRCDPISGHVSLYWYRQALGQGPEFLTYFNYEAQQDKSGLPNDRFSAERPEGSISTLTIQRTEQRDSAMYRCASSLAQGTGELFFGEGSRLTVL.

Notes on this clone: The junction departs from germline at one end; a sequencing error may be responsible. CDR3 DNA sequence: TGTGCCACCAGTCCTCGCGCCAATCGGCCCCAGCATTTT. Translation: CATSPRANRPQHF. The V call is TRBV15, the J call TRBJ1-5; D uncertain. This CDR3 comprises 13 residues. CDR1 is LNHNV and CDR2 is YYDKDF in the germline V gene (reference sequence).

This clone was detected once. The gene calls are TRBV5-5 and TRBJ2-3; 7 bases are shared with TRBD2. CDR3 length: 15 amino acids. Germline loops: CDR1 SGHKS, CDR2 YYEKEE (reference sequence). V lost 2 bases and J lost 4; bases outside the gene matches: 7. The CDR3 loop reads CASSLLPGRADTQYF. In DNA, the CDR3 is TGTGCCAGCAGCTTATTGCCAGGGAGGGCAGATACGCAGTATTTT. Full variable domain (outside the CDR3, taken from reference TRBV5-5 and TRBJ2-3): DAGVTQSPTHLIKTRGQQVTLRCSPISGHKSVSWYQQVLGQGPQFIFQYYEKEERGRGNFPDRFSARQFPNYSSELNVNALLLGDSALYLCASSLLPGRADTQYFGPGTRLTVL.

The rearrangement uses TRBV2 and TRBJ1-2; D may be TRBD1 (6 bases). The CDR3 is 14 residues long. V shed 3 bases and J shed 2 bases, with 10 bases lying between them. In germline, CDR1 is SNHLY, CDR2 FYNNEI. The CDR3, as DNA: TGTGCCAGCAGTGAGCCCAGGGGAAACTATGGCTACACCTTC. The encoded protein is CASSEPRGNYGYTF.

This clone was detected a few times. The chain carries TRBV13 and TRBJ1-2; TRBD1 matches at 7 bases. Trimming removed 3 bases from V and 3 bases from J; junction bases left unmatched: 4. The CDR3 covers 14 residues. The germline gives CDR1 PRHDT, CDR2 FYEKMQ (reference sequence). The CDR3 loop reads CASSFNRGDYGYTF. CDR3 sequence (DNA): TGTGCCAGCAGCTTCAACAGGGGCGACTATGGCTACACCTTC. Filled out from reference TRBV13 and TRBJ1-2, the complete variable domain reads AAGVIQSPRHLIKEKRETATLKCYPIPRHDTVYWYQQGPGQDPQFLISFYEKMQSDKGSIPDRFSAQQFSDYHSELNMSSLELGDSALYFCASSFNRGDYGYTFGSGTRLTVV.

This clone showed up just once. The chain employs TRBV7-6 and TRBJ2-7, with TRBD2 matching 9 bases. This CDR3 spans 18 amino acids. J was trimmed by 0 bases and V by 3 bases; bases with no gene match: 12. Germline V gene lookup returns CDR1 SGHVS and CDR2 FNYEAQ. CDR3 amino acids: CASSLAHTSGPSSYEQYF. The CDR3, as DNA: TGTGCCAGCAGCTTGGCCCACACTAGCGGGCCGAGCTCCTACGAGCAGTACTTC.

The rearrangement uses TRBV28 and TRBJ2-4, with 11 bases identical to TRBD2. The germline V gene encodes CDR1 MDHEN and CDR2 SYDVKM. J was trimmed by 0 bases and V by 5 bases; bases with no gene match: 6. This CDR3 contains 17 residues. CDR3 nucleotide sequence: TGTGCCAGCAGTCCGGGACTAGCGGTCCTAGCCAAAAACATTCAGTACTTC. Translated: CASSPGLAVLAKNIQYF.

The genes are TRBV19 and TRBJ2-5, with 10 nucleotides matching TRBD1. CDR3 length: 14 residues. V shed 8 bases, J shed 5 bases, and the junction held 8 bases outside the gene matches. Per germline, CDR1 LNHDA and CDR2 SQIVND (reference sequence). The CDR3 DNA follows: TGTGCCAGTTCGACAGGGGGCGCAGGGGAGACCCAGTACTTC. This encodes CASSTGGAGETQYF.

CDR3 region: CASSLVPGGTEAFF. CDR3 in DNA: TGCGCCAGCAGCTTGGTCCCAGGGGGCACTGAAGCTTTCTTT. This rearrangement joins TRBV5-1 to TRBJ1-1, with 7 bases lining up with TRBD1. This CDR3 has 14 amino acids. Trimming cost V 0 bases and J 4 bases; bases outside gene matches: 3. The germline V gene has CDR1 SGHRS and CDR2 YFSETQ.

This chain links TRBV7-2 with TRBJ1-2; no clear D. The CDR3 runs 15 residues. V was cut by 3 bases and J by 0 bases, with 11 bases left in between. Germline-derived CDR1 and CDR2 are SGHTA and FQGNSA. The CDR3 coding sequence is TGTGCCAGCAGCTTGGTCAGCTCGTCTAACTATGGCTACACCTTC. It specifies CASSLVSSSNYGYTF.

The gene calls are TRBV27 and TRBJ1-6, with D possibly TRBD1 on 5 matching bases. The CDR3 loop spans 13 amino acids. Germline V gives CDR1 MNHEY, CDR2 SMNVEV (reference sequence). V lost 5 bases and J 9 bases, leaving 11 bases between the germline ends. CDR3 residues: CASSKLRVSPLHF. CDR3 sequence (DNA): TGTGCCAGCAGTAAACTCAGGGTTTCACCCCTCCACTTT.

This clone has only a few counts. This rearrangement joins TRBV13 to TRBJ2-3; a weak D match, TRBD2 (5 bases). The CDR3 is made up of 14 amino acids. Germline CDR1 is PRHDT and CDR2 is FYEKMQ (reference sequence). V lost 0 bases to trimming and J lost 6 bases, with 10 bases between them. The CDR3 region has the DNA TGTGCCAGCAGCTTAGGCCTAGCAACCGATACGCAGTATTTT. Amino acids: CASSLGLATDTQYF.